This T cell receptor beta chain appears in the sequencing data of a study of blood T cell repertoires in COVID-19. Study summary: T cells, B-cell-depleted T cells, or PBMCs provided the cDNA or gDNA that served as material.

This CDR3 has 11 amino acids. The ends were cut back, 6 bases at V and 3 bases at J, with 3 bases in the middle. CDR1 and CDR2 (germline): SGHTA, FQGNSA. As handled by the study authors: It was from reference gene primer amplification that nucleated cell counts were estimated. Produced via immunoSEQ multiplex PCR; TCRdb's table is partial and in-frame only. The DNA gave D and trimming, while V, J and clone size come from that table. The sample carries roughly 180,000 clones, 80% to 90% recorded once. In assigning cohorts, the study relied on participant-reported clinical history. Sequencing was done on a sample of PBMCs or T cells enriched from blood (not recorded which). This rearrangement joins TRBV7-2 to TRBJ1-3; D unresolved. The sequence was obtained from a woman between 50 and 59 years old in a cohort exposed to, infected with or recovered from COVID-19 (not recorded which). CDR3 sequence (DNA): TGTGCCAGCAGTAATGGAAACACCATATATTTT. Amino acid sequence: CASSNGNTIYF. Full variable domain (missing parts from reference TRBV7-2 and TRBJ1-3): GAGVSQSPSNKVTEKGKDVELRCDPISGHTALYWYRQSLGQGLEFLIYFQGNSAPDKSGLPSDRFSAERTGGSVSTLTIQRTQQEDSAVYLCASSNGNTIYFGEGSWLTVV.